This is a list of T cell receptor beta chains from one sample in a study of blood T cell repertoires in COVID-19. Profiled with immunoSEQ multiplex PCR; TCRdb holds only in-frame clones, not every one. The sample shows approximately 210,000 clones, approximately 86% of them seen only once. The material sequenced was PBMCs or T cells enriched from blood (not recorded which). The receptors come from a woman aged 45 to 65 with acute COVID-19. Each CDR3 is given with its conserved first and last residue.

v_gene: TRBV29-1
j_gene: TRBJ1-2
CDR3aa: CSASRGYGYGYTF

v_gene: TRBV18
j_gene: TRBJ2-1
CDR3aa: CASSSARGSASYNEQFF

v_gene: TRBV4-1
j_gene: TRBJ2-7
CDR3aa: CASSQDRANPYEQYF

v_gene: TRBV5-1
j_gene: TRBJ2-7
CDR3aa: CASSHGLAEIHF

v_gene: TRBV2
j_gene: TRBJ2-7
CDR3aa: CASSTRRQTDEQYF

v_gene: TRBV4-2
j_gene: TRBJ2-5
CDR3aa: CASSQRGQVETQYF

v_gene: TRBV30
j_gene: TRBJ2-1
CDR3aa: CAWRGGGTGHPYNEQFF

v_gene: TRBV28
j_gene: TRBJ1-4
CDR3aa: CASSSPGGSRGEKLFF

v_gene: TRBV18
j_gene: TRBJ2-3
CDR3aa: CATRGLATDTQYF

v_gene: TRBV12-3/TRBV12-4
j_gene: TRBJ1-1
CDR3aa: CASNYGVNTEAFF

v_gene: TRBV6-5
j_gene: TRBJ1-1
CDR3aa: CASSYSFRREAFF

v_gene: TRBV21-1
j_gene: TRBJ2-7
CDR3aa: CASSKTLGSSYEQYF

v_gene: TRBV3-1/TRBV3-2
j_gene: TRBJ2-1
CDR3aa: CASSQGGQGNNEQFF

v_gene: TRBV9
j_gene: TRBJ2-7
CDR3aa: CASSGQGAYEQYF

v_gene: TRBV18
j_gene: TRBJ2-3
CDR3aa: CASSPPLAGGPFTQYF

v_gene: TRBV6-6
j_gene: TRBJ2-1
CDR3aa: CASSVSGRGNEQFF

v_gene: TRBV9
j_gene: TRBJ1-3
CDR3aa: CASSSIDWSSGNTIYF

v_gene: TRBV2
j_gene: TRBJ2-5
CDR3aa: CASSDYRGLGTQYF

v_gene: TRBV11-2
j_gene: TRBJ2-5
CDR3aa: CASSLGRETQYF

v_gene: TRBV2
j_gene: TRBJ1-1
CDR3aa: CASSSQGTEAFF

v_gene: TRBV19
j_gene: TRBJ1-5
CDR3aa: CASSQDRGNQPQHF

v_gene: TRBV6-5
j_gene: TRBJ2-1
CDR3aa: CASSSGTSGRAVEFF

v_gene: TRBV3-1/TRBV3-2
j_gene: TRBJ1-2
CDR3aa: CASSQGTGNYGYTF

v_gene: TRBV7-2
j_gene: TRBJ2-1
CDR3aa: CASSITQGNEQFF

v_gene: TRBV3-1/TRBV3-2
j_gene: TRBJ2-2
CDR3aa: CASSQEGALRSTGELFF

v_gene: TRBV28
j_gene: TRBJ1-2
CDR3aa: CASSPPGTGGRWGYTF

v_gene: TRBV2
j_gene: TRBJ1-5
CDR3aa: CASSLGQTYNQPQHF

v_gene: TRBV18
j_gene: TRBJ1-1
CDR3aa: CASSGTHMNTEAFF

v_gene: TRBV5-1
j_gene: TRBJ1-2
CDR3aa: CASRGLELPYGYTF

v_gene: TRBV7-8
j_gene: TRBJ1-1
CDR3aa: CASSFTRNTEAFF

v_gene: TRBV2
j_gene: TRBJ2-3
CDR3aa: CASSSPFTSGSLTDTQYF

v_gene: TRBV5-1
j_gene: TRBJ2-7
CDR3aa: CASSLGQGPYEQYF